This T cell receptor (beta chain) was retrieved from a study of regulatory T cells in long-lasting Graves disease (dated by TCRdb to the early 2020s). About the investigation overall: Antithyroid drugs had been taken for less than 3 months by newly diagnosed Graves' disease patients. TCR sequencing covered around 13 persistent and 20 newly diagnosed Graves' disease patients, some 35 samples in total. Persistent Graves' disease patients were compared with newly diagnosed Graves' disease patients by peripheral blood TCR sequencing and RNA sequencing. The study was registered as a clinical trial and conducted in China.

This clonotype occurred many times. Its antigen is currently not known. The input lacks base qualities; no much larger clone sits a single base away. The time point label for this specimen denotes: newly diagnosed GD, antithyroid drugs for less than 3 months. RNA was extracted from PBMCs in TRIzol for both TCR sequencing and RNA sequencing. Graves' disease was diagnosed according to American Thyroid Association guidelines. Patients for the study were recruited at an endocrinology department in Xi'an, China. Each patient gave 7 to 9.5 milliliters of peripheral blood, collected in an EDTA anticoagulant tube. PBMCs were isolated by Ficoll Paque Plus density gradient separation without further T cell sorting. An Agilent 2100 Bioanalyzer and agarose gel were used to assess RNA quality, and a NanoDrop 2000 was used to measure RNA concentration. From V the trimming removes 4 bases and from J it removes 0 bases, while the gene matches leave 8 bases of the junction unaccounted for. According to the germline V gene (reference sequence), CDR1 reads DFQATT and CDR2 reads SNEGSKA. The cysteine opens and the phenylalanine closes a CDR3 of 16 amino acids. CDR3 DNA only is kept here, 48 bases in frame from base 1.

To prepare the library, multiplex PCR was applied. The sequencer was an Illumina HiSeq 4000. iRepertoire HTBI primers and Arm-PCR amplification of CDR3 regions were used to construct TCR beta libraries. Gel purification was performed on PCR products prior to sequencing. As for the original processing: Gene usage analysis of CDR3 amino acid clonotypes used the roughly 62 TRBV and some 13 TRBJ segments found across samples. COPE and FqMerger were used to merge the filtered high-quality paired reads into contigs. BLAST was used to align contigs to IMGT TRBV, TRBD and TRBJ reference genes, and CDR3 was defined according to IMGT. Any clonotype with a frequency above 0.1% was counted as a highly expanded clone. Shannon entropy served as the measure of repertoire diversity, while the Gini coefficient captured V-J evenness. Clonotypes shared by more than one individual were considered public. Clones were called with MiXCR by TCRdb after fastp trimmed the public reads at Q25, and only in-frame beta chains were retained. Here each entry gathers all rows of one CDR3 protein and keeps the most common genes and DNA. These V and J calls rely on TCRdb rather than the paper's analysis. The sample records about 240,000 distinct CDR3 sequences, 20% to 25% of which are singletons. Approximately 15% of the sample is held by the ten biggest clonotypes.

What the authors observed across the whole study: Peripheral blood alone was examined, since thyroid tissue, which constituted the primary lesion, could not be accessed. As a limitation, the authors acknowledged that the small sample size may reduce accuracy. Persistent patients shared more public clonotypes among themselves (around 3,000) than newly diagnosed patients did (approximately 900). Only the TCR beta chain was sequenced and analyzed. Persistent disease showed preferential use of TRBV28, TRBJ1-2 and TRBJ2-5, whereas newly diagnosed disease favored TRBV20-1 and TRBJ2-1. Compared with newly diagnosed patients, persistent Graves' disease patients had lower TCR Shannon entropy and fewer highly expanded clones, which suggests clonal expansion.

The rearranged segments are TRBV20-1 and TRBJ2-1; TRBD2 fits 8 bases in the junction. The receptor comes from a female donor with Graves disease. The material was peripheral blood mononuclear cells (PBMCs), obtained at new diagnosis, from a patient treated with antithyroid drugs. CDR3 region: CSATGGSGTSYNEQFF. The DNA reads TGCAGTGCTACTGGGGGTAGCGGGACCTCCTACAATGAGCAGTTCTTC.